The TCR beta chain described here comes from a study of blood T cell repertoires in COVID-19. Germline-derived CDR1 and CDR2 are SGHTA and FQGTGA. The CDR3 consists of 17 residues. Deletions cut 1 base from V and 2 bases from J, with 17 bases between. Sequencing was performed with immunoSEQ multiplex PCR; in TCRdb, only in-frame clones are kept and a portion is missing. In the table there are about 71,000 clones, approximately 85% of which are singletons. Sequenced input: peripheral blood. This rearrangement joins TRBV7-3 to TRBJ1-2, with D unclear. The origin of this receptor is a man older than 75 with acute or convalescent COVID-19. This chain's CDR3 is CASSLSRGQLKNYGYTF. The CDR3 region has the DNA TGTGCCAGCAGCTTAAGTCGTGGGCAGCTGAAGAACTATGGCTACACCTTC.